The present entry profiles one T cell receptor beta chain with its context. The CDR3 has 16 residues. V shed 5 bases and J shed 6 bases, with 19 bases lying between them. Looked up from germline, CDR1 is SGHNT and CDR2 is YENEEA. This sample is drawn from a study of breast tumors, draining lymph nodes, adjacent tissues. Breast cancer patients provided tissue from their axillary draining lymph nodes. Each CDR3 protein is one row after TCRdb ran MiXCR on the multiplex PCR reads. The table lists 290,000 or so distinct CDR3 sequences, 30% of them singletons. Sequencing used axillary lymph node tissue. The V gene is TRBV11-3, the J gene TRBJ2-2; D may match TRBD1 or TRBD2 (5 bases each). The origin of this receptor is a female donor with breast cancer. Some clones in this sample may be carry-over from other donors' samples. The CDR3 DNA follows: TGTGCCAGCAGCCCCTGGGACCGGGGAATCGCCGGGGAGCTGTTTTTT. Translated, it gives CASSPWDRGIAGELFF. The entire variable domain, with the rest obtained from reference TRBV11-3 and TRBJ2-2, is as follows: EAGVVQSPRYKIIEKKQPVAFWCNPISGHNTLYWYLQNLGQGPELLIRYENEEAVDDSQLPKDRFSAERLKGVDSTLKIQPAELGDSAVYLCASSPWDRGIAGELFFGEGSRLTVL.